This TCR beta chain emerged from a study of blood T cells in healthy people across ages. General study results and limits: It was found that TCR beta diversity correlated strongly with the percentage of naive T cells. Long-lived and aged donors differed, with more naive CD4+ cells and higher diversity in the long-lived. Observed TCR beta diversity per million T cells went down as age went up. This fall followed a roughly linear course with age. The authors considered diversity estimates from one million T cells to be underestimates.

Remarks on this clonotype: The antigen is undetermined.

J was trimmed by 3 bases and V by 7 bases; bases with no gene match: 2. Germline V gene lookup returns CDR1 LNHDA and CDR2 SQIVND (reference sequence). The CDR3 runs 13 residues. Using a J-beta primer mix together with a sample-barcoded 5' primer, a second PCR was run for about 7 to 12 cycles. MiXCR was run by TCRdb on the 5' RACE reads, yielding one entry per CDR3 protein. The sample comprises approximately 900,000 distinct CDR3 sequences, approximately 32% of which are singletons, and roughly a tenth rests with the top ten. This same sample was also taken into another study, of T cells of mothers and their children.

This chain joins TRBV19 and TRBJ2-5; 10 bases are shared with TRBD1. The sequence was collected from a woman aged 40 to 50 in good health. Sample: blood. The CDR3 DNA follows: TGTGCCAGTAAGACAGGGGGCGAAGAGACCCAGTACTTC. It yields the protein CASKTGGEETQYF.